Sequencing of this TCR beta chain was carried out in a study of T cell repertoires in cytomegalovirus infection. This CDR3 has 15 amino acids. In germline, CDR1 is SGHDT, CDR2 YYEEEE. V trimming: 4 bases; J trimming: 5 bases; junction bases outside the gene matches: 7. MiXCR was run by TCRdb on the reads, yielding one entry per CDR3 protein. The sample lists about 490,000 distinct CDR3 sequences, around 27% occurring once. This chain joins TRBV5-6 and TRBJ2-5, with 11 positions matching TRBD1. Sequencing was done on a sample of PBMCs. This clonotype was obtained from a human donor in good health (CMV status not recorded). Some clones in this sample may be carry-over from other donors' samples. The CDR3 nucleotides read TGTGCCAGCAGCAGCTGGACAGGGGGCGGGGAGACCCAGTACTTC. It is translated as CASSSWTGGGETQYF. Full variable domain (remainder filled in from reference TRBV5-6 and TRBJ2-5): DAGVTQSPTHLIKTRGQQVTLRCSPKSGHDTVSWYQQALGQGPQFIFQYYEEEERQRGNFPDRFSGHQFPNYSSELNVNALLLGDSALYLCASSSWTGGGETQYFGPGTRLLVL.